The clone carrying this T cell receptor (beta chain) appeared a single time. What it binds is not known. Germline loops: CDR1 KGHSH, CDR2 LQKENI. CDR3 size: 17 residues. Trimming pared 3 bases from V and 0 bases from J, leaving 18 bases between. The data originate from a study of identifying expanded T cells in peripheral blood. Study findings and constraints: Approximately 2-week clone count variance significantly increased as total template count grew. Differentially abundant clones: 0.95 to 1.5 between replicates, around 16 at 2 to 3 weeks, around 19 at four.

TCRdb keeps only in-frame clones here, not all; method: immunoSEQ multiplex PCR. Among 110,000 or so clones listed, around 89% were seen once. This chain links TRBV18 with TRBJ2-7; TRBD1 might be the D (5 bases). The sequenced sample consisted of blood. The receptor was derived from a person aged 18 to 70 in good health. CDR3 bases: TGTGCCAGCTCACCCCAAAAGGCAGGGCCCAGCTCCTACGAGCAGTACTTC. Translation gives CASSPQKAGPSSYEQYF.